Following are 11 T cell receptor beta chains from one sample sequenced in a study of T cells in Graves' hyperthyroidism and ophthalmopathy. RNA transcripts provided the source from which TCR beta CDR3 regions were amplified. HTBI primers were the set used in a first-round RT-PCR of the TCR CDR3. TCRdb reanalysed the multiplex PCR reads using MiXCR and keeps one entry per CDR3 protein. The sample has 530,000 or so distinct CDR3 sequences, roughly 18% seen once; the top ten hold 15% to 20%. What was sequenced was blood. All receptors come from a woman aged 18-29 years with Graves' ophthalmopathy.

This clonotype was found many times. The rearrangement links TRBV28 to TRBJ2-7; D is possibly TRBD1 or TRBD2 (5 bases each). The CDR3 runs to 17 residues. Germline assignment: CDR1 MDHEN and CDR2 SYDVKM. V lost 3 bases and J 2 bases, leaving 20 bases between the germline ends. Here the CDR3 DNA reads TGTGCCAGCAGTTTGGACATCCGGGACCCAGAGACCTACGAGCAGTACTTC. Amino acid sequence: CASSLDIRDPETYEQYF.

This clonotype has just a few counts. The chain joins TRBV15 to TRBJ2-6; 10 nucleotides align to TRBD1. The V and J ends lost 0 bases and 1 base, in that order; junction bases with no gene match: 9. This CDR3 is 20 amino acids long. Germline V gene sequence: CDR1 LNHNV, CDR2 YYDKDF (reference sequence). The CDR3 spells CATSRDFKGDRGSGANVLTF. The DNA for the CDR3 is TGTGCCACCAGCAGAGATTTCAAGGGGGACAGGGGTTCTGGGGCCAACGTCCTGACTTTC.

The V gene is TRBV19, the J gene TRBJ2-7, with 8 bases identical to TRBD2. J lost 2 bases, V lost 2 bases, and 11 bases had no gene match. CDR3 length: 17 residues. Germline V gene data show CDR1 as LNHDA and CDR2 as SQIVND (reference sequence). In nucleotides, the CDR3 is TGTGCCAGTAGTATAAGCGGGACTAGGGGAGGGGCCTACGAGCAGTACTTC. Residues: CASSISGTRGGAYEQYF.

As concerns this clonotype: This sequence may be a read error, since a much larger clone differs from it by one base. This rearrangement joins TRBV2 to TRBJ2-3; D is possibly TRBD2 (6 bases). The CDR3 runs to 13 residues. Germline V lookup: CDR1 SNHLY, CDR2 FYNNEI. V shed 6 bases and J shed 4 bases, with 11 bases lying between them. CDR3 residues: CASRTGAADTQYF. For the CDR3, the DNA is TGTGCCAGCAGGACGGGAGCCGCAGATACGCAGTATTTT. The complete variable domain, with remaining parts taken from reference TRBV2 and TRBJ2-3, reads EPEVTQTPSHQVTQMGQEVILRCVPISNHLYFYWYRQILGQKVEFLVSFYNNEISEKSEIFDDQFSVERPDGSNFTLKIRSTKLEDSAMYFCASRTGAADTQYFGPGTRLTVL.

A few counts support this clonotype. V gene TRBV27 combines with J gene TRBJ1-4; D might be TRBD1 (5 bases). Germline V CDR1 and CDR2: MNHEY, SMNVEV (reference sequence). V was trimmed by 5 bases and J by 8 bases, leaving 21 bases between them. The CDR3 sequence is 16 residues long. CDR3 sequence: CASSPLPVRGREKLFF. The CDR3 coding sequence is TGTGCCAGCAGTCCCTTACCTGTGAGGGGCAGGGAAAAACTGTTTTTT.

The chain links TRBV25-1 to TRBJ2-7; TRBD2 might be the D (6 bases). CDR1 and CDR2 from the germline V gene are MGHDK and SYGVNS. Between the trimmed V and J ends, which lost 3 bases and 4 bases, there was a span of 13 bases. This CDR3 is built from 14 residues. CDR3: CASSEGGIRYEQYF. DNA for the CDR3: TGTGCCAGCAGTGAGGGGGGTATTCGGTACGAGCAGTACTTC.

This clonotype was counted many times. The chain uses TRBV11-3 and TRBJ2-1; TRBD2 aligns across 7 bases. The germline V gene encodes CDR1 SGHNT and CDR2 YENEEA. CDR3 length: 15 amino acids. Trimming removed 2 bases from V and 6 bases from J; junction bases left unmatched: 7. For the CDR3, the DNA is TGTGCCAGCAGCTTATCGGCGGGAGCTGTCAATGAGCAGTTCTTC. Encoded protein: CASSLSAGAVNEQFF.

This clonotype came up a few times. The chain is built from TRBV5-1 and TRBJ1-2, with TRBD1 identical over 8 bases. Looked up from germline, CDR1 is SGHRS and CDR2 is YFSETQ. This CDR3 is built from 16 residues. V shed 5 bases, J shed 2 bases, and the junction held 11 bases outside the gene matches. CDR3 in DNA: TGCGCCAGCAGTTACGGACCGGGACAGGAGAACTATGGCTACACCTTC. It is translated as CASSYGPGQENYGYTF.

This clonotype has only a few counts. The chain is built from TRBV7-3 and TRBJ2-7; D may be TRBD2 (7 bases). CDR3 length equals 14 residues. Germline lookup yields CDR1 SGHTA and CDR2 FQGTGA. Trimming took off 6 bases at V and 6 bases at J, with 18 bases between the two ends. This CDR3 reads CASSLLGGAIEQYF. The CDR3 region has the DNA TGTGCCAGCAGTCTTCTGGGGGGGGCGATCGAGCAGTACTTC.

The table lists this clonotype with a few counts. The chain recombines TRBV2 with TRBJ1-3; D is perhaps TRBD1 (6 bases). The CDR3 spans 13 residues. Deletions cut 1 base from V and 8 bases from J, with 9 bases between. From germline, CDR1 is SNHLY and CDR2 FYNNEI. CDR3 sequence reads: CASSEGGGHTIYF. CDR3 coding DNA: TGTGCCAGCAGTGAAGGCGGGGGGCACACCATATATTTT.

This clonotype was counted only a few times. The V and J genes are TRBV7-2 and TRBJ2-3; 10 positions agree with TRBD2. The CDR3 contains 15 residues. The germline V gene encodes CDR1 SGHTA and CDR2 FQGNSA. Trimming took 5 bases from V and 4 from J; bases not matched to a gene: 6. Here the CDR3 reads CASSPTGTSADTQYF. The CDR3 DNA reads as TGTGCCAGCAGCCCCACCGGGACTAGCGCAGATACGCAGTATTTT.